The clone carrying this T cell receptor (beta chain) was detected ten times or more. What it binds is unknown. This record belongs to a study of neurological immune-mediated disorders. Whole-study context: Multiple sclerosis patients (n of about 35) included roughly 30 with relapsing-remitting and 3 with secondary progressive disease.

General study findings and limits: When the repertoires were sorted by phylogenetic grouping, those of 18 of 34 multiple sclerosis patients ended up in one related-CDR3 cluster, a possible signature. The level of TCR clonal expansion was highest in patients with HTLV-1-associated myelopathy and lowest in multiple sclerosis, where it fell below the level seen in healthy controls.

By 5'RACE with 10-nucleotide random UMIs, the cDNA was made. TCRdb ran MiXCR on the 5' RACE reads and lists one entry per CDR3 protein. This repertoire shows about 55,000 distinct CDR3 sequences, less than 4.5% found once; its top ten account for approximately 1.6%. The sequenced sample consisted of PBMCs. This clonotype was sampled from a man aged 30-40 years with multiple sclerosis.

The CDR3 DNA sequence: TGTGCCAGCAGCGTGGGGCGGCAGAACACTGAAGCTTTCTTT. As protein: CASSVGRQNTEAFF. The gene calls are TRBV25-1 and TRBJ1-1, with a tentative D call TRBD1 (5 bases). Germline values: CDR1 MGHDK, CDR2 SYGVNS. Trimming pared 6 bases from V and 1 base from J, leaving 12 bases between. This CDR3 region has 14 residues.